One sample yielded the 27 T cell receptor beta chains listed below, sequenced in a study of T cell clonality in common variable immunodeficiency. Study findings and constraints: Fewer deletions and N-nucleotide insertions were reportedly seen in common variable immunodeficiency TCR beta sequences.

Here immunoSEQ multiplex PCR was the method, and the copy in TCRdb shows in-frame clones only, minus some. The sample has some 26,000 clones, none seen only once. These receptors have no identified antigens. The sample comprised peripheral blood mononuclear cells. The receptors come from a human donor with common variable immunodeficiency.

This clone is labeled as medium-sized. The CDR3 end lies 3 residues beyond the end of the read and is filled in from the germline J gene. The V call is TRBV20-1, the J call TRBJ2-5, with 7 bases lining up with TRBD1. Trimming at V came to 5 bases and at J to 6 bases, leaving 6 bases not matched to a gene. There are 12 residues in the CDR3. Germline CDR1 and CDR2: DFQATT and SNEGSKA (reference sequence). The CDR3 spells CSAGIQGKTQYF. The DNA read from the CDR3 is TGCAGTGCTGGAATACAGGGGAAGACC.

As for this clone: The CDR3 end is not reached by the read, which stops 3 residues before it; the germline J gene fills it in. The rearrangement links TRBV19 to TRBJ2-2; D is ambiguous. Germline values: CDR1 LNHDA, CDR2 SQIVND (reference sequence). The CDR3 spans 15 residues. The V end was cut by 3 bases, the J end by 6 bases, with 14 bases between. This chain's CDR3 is CASSMLPNSPGELFF. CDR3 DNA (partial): TGTGCCAGTAGTATGTTACCGAACTCCCCCGGGGAG.

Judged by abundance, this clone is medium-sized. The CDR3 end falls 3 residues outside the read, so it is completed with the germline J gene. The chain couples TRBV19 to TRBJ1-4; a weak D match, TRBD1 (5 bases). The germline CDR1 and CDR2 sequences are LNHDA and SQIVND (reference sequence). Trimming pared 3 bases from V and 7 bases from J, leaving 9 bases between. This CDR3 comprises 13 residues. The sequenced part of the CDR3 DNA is TGTGCCAGTAGTATTTCTACAGGTGAAAAA. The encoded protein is CASSISTGEK. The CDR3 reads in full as CASSISTGEKLFF.

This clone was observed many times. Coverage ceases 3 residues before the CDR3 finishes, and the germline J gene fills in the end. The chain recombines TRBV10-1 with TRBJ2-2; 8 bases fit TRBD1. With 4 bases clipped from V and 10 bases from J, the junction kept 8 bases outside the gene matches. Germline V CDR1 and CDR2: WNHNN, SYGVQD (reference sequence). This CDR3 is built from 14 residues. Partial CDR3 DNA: TGCGCCAGCAGTGGGACAGGGTCCAGTAAGGAG. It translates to CASSGTGSSKE. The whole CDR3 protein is CASSGTGSSKELFF.

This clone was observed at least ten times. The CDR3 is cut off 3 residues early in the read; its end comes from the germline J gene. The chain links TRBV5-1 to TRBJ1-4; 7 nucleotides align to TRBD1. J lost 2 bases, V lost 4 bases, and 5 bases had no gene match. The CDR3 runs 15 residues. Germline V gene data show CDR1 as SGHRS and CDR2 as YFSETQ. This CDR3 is CASSRTTGTNEKLFF. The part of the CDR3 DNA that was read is TGCGCCAGCAGCCGAACGACAGGGACTAATGAAAAA. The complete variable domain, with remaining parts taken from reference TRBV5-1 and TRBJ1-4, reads KAGVTQTPRYLIKTRGQQVTLSCSPISGHRSVSWYQQTPGQGLQFLFEYFSETQRNKGNFPGRFSGRQFSNSRSEMNVSTLELGDSALYLCASSRTTGTNEKLFFGSGTQLSVL.

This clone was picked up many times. The CDR3 loop is CASTKQGNTEAFF. The covered CDR3 bases are TGTGCCAGCACTAAACAGGGGAACACTGAA. This chain connects TRBV2 to TRBJ1-1; perhaps TRBD1 as D (6 bases). Read sequence stops 3 residues before the CDR3 end, and the germline J gene provides the missing end. V was pared by 7 bases and J by 1 base, with 10 bases between. Germline CDR1 is SNHLY and CDR2 is FYNNEI. The CDR3 is 13 residues long.

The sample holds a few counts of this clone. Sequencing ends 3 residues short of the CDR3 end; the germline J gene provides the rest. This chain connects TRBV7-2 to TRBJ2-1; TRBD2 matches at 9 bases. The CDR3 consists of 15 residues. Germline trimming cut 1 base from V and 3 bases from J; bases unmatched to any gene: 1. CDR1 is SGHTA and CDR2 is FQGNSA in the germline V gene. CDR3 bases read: TGTGCCAGCAGCTTAGGACTAGCGGACTACAATGAG. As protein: CASSLGLADYNE. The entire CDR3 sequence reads CASSLGLADYNEQFF.

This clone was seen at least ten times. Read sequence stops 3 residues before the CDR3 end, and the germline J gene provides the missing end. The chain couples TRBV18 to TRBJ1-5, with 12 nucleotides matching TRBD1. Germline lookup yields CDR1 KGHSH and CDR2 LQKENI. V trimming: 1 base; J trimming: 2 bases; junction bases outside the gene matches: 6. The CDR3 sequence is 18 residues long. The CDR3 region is CASSPRGQGAKGNQPQHF. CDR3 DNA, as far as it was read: TGTGCCAGCTCACCACGGGGACAGGGGGCGAAGGGCAATCAGCCC.

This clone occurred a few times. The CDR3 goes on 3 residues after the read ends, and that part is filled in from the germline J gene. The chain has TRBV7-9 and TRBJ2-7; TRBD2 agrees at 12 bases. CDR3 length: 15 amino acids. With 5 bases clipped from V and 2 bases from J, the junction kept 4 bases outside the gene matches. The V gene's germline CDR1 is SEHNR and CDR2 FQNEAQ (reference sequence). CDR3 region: CASSPGLAGPYEQYF. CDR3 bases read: TGTGCCAGCAGCCCCGGACTAGCGGGGCCCTACGAG. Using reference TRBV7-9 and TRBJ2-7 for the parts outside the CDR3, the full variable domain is DTGVSQNPRHKITKRGQNVTFRCDPISEHNRLYWYRQTLGQGPEFLTYFQNEAQLEKSRLLSDRFSAERPKGSFSTLEIQRTEQGDSAMYLCASSPGLAGPYEQYFGPGTRLTVT.

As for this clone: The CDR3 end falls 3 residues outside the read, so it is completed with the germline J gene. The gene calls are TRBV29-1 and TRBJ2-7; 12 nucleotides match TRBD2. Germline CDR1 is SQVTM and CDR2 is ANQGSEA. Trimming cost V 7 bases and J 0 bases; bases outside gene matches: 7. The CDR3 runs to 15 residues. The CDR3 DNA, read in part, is TGCAGCGCAAACGCGGGACTAGCGGGCTCCTACGAG. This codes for CSANAGLAGSYE. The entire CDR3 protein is CSANAGLAGSYEQYF.

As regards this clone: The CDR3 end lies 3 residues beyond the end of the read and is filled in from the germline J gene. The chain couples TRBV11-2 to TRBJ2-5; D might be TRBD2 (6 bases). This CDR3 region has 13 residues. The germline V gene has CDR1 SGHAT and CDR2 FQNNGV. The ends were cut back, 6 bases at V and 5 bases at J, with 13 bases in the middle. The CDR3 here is CASRPTGGETQYF. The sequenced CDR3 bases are TGTGCCAGCAGACCCACAGGAGGGGAGACC. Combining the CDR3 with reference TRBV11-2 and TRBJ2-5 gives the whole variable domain EAGVAQSPRYKIIEKRQSVAFWCNPISGHATLYWYQQILGQGPKLLIQFQNNGVVDDSQLPKDRFSAERLKGVDSTLKIQPAKLEDSAVYLCASRPTGGETQYFGPGTRLLVL.

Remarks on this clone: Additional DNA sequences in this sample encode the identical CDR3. The CDR3: CASSLIAGRPDTQYF. The sequenced part of the CDR3 DNA is TGTGCCAGCTCTCTTATAGCGGGGAGGCCTGATACG. The chain is built from TRBV18 and TRBJ2-3; TRBD2 aligns across 8 bases. The sequenced fragment ends 3 residues before the CDR3 boundary, so the rest is inferred from the germline J gene. After removal of 6 bases from V and 6 bases from J, the junction contained 11 bases not matched to a gene. The CDR3 runs to 15 residues. Looked up from germline, CDR1 is KGHSH and CDR2 is LQKENI.

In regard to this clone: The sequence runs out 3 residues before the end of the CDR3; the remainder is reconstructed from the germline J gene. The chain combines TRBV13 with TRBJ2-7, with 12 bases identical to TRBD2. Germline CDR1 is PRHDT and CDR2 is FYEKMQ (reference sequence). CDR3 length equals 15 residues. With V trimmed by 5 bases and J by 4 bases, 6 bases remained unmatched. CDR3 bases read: TGTGCCAGCAGCAAGACTAGCGGGAGTGGGTACGAG. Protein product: CASSKTSGSGYE. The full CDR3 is CASSKTSGSGYEQYF.

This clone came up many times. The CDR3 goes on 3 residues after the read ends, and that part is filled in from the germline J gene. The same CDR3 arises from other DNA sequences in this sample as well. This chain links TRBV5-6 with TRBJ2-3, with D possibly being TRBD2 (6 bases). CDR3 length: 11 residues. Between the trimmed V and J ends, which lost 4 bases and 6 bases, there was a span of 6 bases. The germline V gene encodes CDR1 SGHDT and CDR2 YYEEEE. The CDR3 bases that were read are TGTGCCAGCAGCCTAGCGGATACG. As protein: CASSLADT. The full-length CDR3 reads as CASSLADTQYF. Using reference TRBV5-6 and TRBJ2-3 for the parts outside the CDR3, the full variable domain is DAGVTQSPTHLIKTRGQQVTLRCSPKSGHDTVSWYQQALGQGPQFIFQYYEEEERQRGNFPDRFSGHQFPNYSSELNVNALLLGDSALYLCASSLADTQYFGPGTRLTVL.

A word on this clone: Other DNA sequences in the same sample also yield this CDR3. The CDR3 sequence: CASSLSSGELFF. CDR3 DNA, as far as it was read: TGTGCCAGCAGCTTATCGTCCGGGGAG. The chain has TRBV7-9 and TRBJ2-2; D is undetermined. The read is 3 residues too short to cover the CDR3 end, so that end is filled in from the germline J gene. This CDR3 region has 12 residues. V was cut by 2 bases and J by 6 bases, with 4 bases left in between. The V gene's germline CDR1 is SEHNR and CDR2 FQNEAQ (reference sequence).

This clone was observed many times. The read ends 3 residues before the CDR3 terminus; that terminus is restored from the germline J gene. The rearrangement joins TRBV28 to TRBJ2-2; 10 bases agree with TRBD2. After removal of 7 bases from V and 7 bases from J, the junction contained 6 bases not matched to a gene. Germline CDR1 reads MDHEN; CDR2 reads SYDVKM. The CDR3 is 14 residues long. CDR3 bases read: TGTGCCAGCACTAGGACTAGCGGTGTCGGGGAG. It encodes CASTRTSGVGE. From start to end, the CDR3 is CASTRTSGVGELFF.

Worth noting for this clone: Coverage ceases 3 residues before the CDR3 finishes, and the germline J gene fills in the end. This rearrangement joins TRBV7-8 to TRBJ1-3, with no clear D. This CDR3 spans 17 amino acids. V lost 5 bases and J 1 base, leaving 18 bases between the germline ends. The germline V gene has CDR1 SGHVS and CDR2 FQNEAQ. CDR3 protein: CASSPRPSQVSGNTIYF. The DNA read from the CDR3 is TGTGCCAGCAGCCCTCGGCCGTCCCAGGTATCTGGAAACACC.

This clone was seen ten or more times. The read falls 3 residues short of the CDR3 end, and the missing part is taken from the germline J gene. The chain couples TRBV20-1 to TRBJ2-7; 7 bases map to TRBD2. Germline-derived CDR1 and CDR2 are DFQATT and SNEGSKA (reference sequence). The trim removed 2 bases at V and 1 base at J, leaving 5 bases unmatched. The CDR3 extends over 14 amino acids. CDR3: CSARTGLISYEQYF. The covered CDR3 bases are TGCAGTGCTAGAACGGGACTAATATCCTACGAG.

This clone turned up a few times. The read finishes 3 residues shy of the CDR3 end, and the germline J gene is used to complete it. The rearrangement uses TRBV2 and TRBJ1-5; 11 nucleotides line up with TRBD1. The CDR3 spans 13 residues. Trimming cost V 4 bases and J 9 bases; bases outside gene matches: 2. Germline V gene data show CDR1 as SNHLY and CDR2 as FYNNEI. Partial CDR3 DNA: TGTGCCAGCAGTGGGACAGGGGGCGGGCCC. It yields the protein CASSGTGGGP. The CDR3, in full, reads CASSGTGGGPQHF.

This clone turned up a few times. CDR3 bases read: TGTGCCAGCTCACTAAATCCGGGAGAGACC. This translates into CASSLNPGET. The full CDR3 protein reads CASSLNPGETQYF. V gene TRBV18 combines with J gene TRBJ2-5; the D is unclear. The CDR3 end lies 3 residues beyond the end of the read and is filled in from the germline J gene. The CDR3 totals 13 residues. Trimming shortened V by 4 bases and J by 4 bases, and 10 bases separated the two germline ends. CDR1 is KGHSH and CDR2 is LQKENI in the germline V gene.

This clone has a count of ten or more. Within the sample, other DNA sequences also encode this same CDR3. CDR3 in amino acids: CASSPLNEQFF. The DNA read from the CDR3 is TGTGCCAGCTCACCTCTCAATGAG. The genes are TRBV18 and TRBJ2-1; D call uncertain. Read coverage stops 3 residues before the CDR3 terminus; the germline J gene supplies the remainder. The CDR3 runs 11 residues. Germline CDR1 is KGHSH and CDR2 is LQKENI. Trimming removed 3 bases at V and 6 bases at J, with 3 bases between.

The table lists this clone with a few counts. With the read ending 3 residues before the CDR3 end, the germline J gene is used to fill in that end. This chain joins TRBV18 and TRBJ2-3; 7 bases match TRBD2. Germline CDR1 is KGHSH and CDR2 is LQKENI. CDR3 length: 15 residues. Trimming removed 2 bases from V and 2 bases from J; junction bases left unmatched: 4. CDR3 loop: CASSPGTKNTDTQYF. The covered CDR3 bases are TGTGCCAGCTCACCAGGGACTAAAAACACAGATACG.

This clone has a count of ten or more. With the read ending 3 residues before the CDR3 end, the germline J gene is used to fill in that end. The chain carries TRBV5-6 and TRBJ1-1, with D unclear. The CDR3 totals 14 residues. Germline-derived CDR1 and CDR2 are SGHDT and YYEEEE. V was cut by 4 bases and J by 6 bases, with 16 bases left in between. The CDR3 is CASSPRVTAPEAFF. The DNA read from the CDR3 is TGTGCCAGCAGCCCACGGGTAACGGCCCCTGAA.

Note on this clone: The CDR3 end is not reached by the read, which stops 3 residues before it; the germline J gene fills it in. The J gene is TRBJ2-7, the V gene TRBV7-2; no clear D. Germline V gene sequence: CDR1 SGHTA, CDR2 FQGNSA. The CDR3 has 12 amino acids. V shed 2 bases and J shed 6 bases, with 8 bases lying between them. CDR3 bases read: TGTGCCAGCAGCTTATTAGAGCTCGAG. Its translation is CASSLLELE. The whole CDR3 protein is CASSLLELEQYF.

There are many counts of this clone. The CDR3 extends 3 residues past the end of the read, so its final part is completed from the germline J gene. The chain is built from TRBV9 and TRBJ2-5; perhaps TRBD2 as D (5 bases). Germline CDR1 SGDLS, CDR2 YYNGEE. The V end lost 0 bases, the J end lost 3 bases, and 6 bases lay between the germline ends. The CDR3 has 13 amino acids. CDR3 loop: CASSVGAEETQYF. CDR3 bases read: TGTGCCAGCAGCGTAGGAGCGGAAGAGACC.

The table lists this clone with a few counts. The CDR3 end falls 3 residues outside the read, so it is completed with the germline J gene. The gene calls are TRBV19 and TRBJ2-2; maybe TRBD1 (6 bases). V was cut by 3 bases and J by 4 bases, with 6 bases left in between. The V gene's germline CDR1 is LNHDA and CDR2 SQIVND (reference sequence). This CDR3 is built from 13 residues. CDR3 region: CASSMDSTGELFF. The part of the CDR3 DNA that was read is TGTGCCAGTAGTATGGACAGCACCGGGGAG. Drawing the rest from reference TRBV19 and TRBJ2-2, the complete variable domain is DGGITQSPKYLFRKEGQNVTLSCEQNLNHDAMYWYRQDPGQGLRLIYYSQIVNDFQKGDIAEGYSVSREKKESFPLTVTSAQKNPTAFYLCASSMDSTGELFFGEGSRLTVL.

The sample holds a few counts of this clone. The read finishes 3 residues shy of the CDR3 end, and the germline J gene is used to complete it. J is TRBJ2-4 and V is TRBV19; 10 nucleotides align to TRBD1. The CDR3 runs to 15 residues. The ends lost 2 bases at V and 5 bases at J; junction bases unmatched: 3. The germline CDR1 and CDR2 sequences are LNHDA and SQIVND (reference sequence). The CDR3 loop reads CASSIWGTGENIQYF. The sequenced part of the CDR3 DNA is TGTGCCAGTAGTATATGGGGGACAGGGGAAAACATT. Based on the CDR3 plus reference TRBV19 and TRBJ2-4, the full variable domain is DGGITQSPKYLFRKEGQNVTLSCEQNLNHDAMYWYRQDPGQGLRLIYYSQIVNDFQKGDIAEGYSVSREKKESFPLTVTSAQKNPTAFYLCASSIWGTGENIQYFGAGTRLSVL.